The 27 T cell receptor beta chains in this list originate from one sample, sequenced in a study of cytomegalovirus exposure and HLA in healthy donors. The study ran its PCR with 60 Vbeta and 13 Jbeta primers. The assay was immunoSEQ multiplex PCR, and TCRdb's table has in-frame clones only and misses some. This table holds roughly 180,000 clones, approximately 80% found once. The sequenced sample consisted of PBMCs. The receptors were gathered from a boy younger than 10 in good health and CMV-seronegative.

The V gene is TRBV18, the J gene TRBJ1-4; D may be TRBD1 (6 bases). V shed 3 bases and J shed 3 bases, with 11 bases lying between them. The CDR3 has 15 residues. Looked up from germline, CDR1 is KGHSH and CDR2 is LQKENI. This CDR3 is CASSPLRTANEKLFF. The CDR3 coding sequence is TGTGCCAGCTCACCGCTCAGGACAGCTAATGAAAAACTGTTTTTT.

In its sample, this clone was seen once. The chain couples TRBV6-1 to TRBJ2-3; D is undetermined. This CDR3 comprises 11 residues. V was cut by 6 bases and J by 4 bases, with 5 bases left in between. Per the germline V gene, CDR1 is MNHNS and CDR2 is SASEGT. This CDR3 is CASSSADTQYF. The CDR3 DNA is TGTGCCAGCAGCTCGGCAGATACGCAGTATTTT.

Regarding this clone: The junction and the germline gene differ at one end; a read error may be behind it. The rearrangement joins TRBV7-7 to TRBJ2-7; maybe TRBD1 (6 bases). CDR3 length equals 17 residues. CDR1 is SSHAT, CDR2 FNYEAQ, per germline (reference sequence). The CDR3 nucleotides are TGTGCTAGCAGCTTAAGTTTCCGGTCAGGGGTCTCCTACGAGCAGTACTTC. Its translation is CASSLSFRSGVSYEQYF.

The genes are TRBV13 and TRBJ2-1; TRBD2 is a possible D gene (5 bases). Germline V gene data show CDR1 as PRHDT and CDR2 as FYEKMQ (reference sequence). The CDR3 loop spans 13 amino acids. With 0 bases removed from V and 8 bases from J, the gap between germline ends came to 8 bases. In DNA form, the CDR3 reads TGTGCCAGCAGCTTAGGGAGGGTCGATGAGCAGTTCTTC. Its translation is CASSLGRVDEQFF.

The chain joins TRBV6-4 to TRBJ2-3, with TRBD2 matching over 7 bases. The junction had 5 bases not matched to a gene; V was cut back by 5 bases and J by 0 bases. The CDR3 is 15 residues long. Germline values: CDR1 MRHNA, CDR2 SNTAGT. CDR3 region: CASSLGRTSTDTQYF. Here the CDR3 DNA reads TGTGCCAGCAGTCTCGGGAGGACGAGCACAGATACGCAGTATTTT.

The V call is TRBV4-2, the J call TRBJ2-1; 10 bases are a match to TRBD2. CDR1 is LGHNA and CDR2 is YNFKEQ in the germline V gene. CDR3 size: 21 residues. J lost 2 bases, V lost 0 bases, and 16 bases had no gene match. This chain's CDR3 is CASSQEHISGRFLSTYNEQFF. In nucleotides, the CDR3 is TGTGCCAGCAGCCAAGAGCATATTAGCGGGAGGTTCCTCTCCACCTACAATGAGCAGTTCTTC.

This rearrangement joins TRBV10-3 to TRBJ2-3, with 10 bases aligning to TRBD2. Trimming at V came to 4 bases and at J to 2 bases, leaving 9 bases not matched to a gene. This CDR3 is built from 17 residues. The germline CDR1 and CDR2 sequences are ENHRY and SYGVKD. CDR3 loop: CAISGRTSGGDTDTQYF. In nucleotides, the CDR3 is TGTGCCATCAGTGGGAGGACTAGCGGAGGGGACACAGATACGCAGTATTTT.

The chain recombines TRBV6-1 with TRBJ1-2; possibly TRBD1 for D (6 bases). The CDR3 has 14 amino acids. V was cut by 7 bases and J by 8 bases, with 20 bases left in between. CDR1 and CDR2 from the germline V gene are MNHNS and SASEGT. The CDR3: CASTVWGGPQGYTF. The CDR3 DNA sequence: TGTGCCAGCACGGTTTGGGGGGGCCCTCAAGGCTACACCTTC.

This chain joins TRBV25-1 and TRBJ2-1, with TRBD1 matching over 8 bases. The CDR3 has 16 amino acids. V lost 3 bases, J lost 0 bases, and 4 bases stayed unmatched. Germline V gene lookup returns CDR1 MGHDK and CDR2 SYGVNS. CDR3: CASSEDRARSYNEQFF. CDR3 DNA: TGTGCCAGCAGTGAGGACAGGGCCCGCTCCTACAATGAGCAGTTCTTC.

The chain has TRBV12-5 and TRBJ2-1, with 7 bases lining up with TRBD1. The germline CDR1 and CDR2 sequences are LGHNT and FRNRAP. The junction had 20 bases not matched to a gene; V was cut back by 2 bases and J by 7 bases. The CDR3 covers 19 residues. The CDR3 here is CASGLKQGVGSLGVNEQFF. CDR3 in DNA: TGTGCTAGTGGTTTGAAGCAGGGGGTTGGCAGCCTCGGGGTAAATGAGCAGTTCTTC.

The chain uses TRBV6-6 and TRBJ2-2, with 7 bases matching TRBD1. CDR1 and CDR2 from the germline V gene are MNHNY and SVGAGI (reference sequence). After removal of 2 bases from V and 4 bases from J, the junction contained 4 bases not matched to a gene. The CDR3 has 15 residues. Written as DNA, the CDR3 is TGTGCCAGCAGTTACCGGACAGGTGGCACCGGGGAGCTGTTTTTT. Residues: CASSYRTGGTGELFF.

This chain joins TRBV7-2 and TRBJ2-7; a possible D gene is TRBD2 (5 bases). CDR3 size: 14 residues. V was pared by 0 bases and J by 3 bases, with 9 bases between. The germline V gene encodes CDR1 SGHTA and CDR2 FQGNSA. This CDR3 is CASSLARSGYEQYF. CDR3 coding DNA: TGTGCCAGCAGCTTAGCGCGGAGCGGCTACGAGCAGTACTTC.

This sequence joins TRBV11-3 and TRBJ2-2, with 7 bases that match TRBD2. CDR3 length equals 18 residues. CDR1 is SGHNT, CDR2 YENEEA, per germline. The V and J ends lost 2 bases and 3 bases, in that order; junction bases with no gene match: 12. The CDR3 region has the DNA TGTGCCAGCAGCTTAAGGAAGGTGGCTAGCGGTCACACCGGGGAGCTGTTTTTT. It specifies CASSLRKVASGHTGELFF. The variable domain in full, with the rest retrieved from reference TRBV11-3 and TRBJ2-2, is EAGVVQSPRYKIIEKKQPVAFWCNPISGHNTLYWYLQNLGQGPELLIRYENEEAVDDSQLPKDRFSAERLKGVDSTLKIQPAELGDSAVYLCASSLRKVASGHTGELFFGEGSRLTVL.

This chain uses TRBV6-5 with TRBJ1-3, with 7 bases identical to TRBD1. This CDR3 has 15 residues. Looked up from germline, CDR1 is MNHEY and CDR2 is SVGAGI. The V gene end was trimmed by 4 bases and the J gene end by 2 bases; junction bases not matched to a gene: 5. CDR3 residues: CASSSSGGTGNTIYF. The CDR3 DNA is TGTGCCAGCAGTTCTTCAGGGGGGACTGGAAACACCATATATTTT.

CDR3: CASSVRQGNSYQPQHF. CDR3 sequence (DNA): TGTGCCAGCAGTGTACGACAGGGGAACTCATATCAGCCCCAGCATTTT. V usage is TRBV6-1 and J usage is TRBJ1-5; 8 bases are shared with TRBD1. Germline CDR1 MNHNS, CDR2 SASEGT. The CDR3 contains 16 residues. V gave up 4 bases and J gave up 5 bases; unmatched junction bases: 10.

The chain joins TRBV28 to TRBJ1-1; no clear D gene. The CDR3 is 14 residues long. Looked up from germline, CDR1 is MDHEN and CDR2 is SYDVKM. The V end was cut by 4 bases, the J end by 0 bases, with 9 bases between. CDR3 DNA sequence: TGTGCCAGCAGTTCCGGGATAGTGAACACTGAAGCTTTCTTT. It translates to CASSSGIVNTEAFF.

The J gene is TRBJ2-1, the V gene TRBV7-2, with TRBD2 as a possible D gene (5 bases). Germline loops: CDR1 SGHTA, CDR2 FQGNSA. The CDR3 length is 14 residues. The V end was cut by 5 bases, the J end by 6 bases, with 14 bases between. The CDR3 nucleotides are TGTGCCAGCAGCCCGAGTCCCCGGGGCAATGAGCAGTTCTTC. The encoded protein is CASSPSPRGNEQFF. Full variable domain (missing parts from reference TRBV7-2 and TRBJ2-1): GAGVSQSPSNKVTEKGKDVELRCDPISGHTALYWYRQSLGQGLEFLIYFQGNSAPDKSGLPSDRFSAERTGGSVSTLTIQRTQQEDSAVYLCASSPSPRGNEQFFGPGTRLTVL.

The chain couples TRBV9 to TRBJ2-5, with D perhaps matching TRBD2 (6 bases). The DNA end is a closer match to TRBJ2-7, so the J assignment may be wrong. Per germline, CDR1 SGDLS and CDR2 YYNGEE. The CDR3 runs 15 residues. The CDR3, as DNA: TGTGCCAGCAGCGTAGTGGGAGGAATAGGAAACGAGCAGTACTTC. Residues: CASSVVGGIGNEQYF.

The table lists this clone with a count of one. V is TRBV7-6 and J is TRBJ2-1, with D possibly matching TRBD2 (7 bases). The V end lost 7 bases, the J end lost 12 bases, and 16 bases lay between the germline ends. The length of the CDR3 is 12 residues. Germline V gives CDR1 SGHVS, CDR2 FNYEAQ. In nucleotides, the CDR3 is TGTGCCAGCACCCAAGGGGGGGCCGCGCAGTTCTTC. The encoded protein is CASTQGGAAQFF.

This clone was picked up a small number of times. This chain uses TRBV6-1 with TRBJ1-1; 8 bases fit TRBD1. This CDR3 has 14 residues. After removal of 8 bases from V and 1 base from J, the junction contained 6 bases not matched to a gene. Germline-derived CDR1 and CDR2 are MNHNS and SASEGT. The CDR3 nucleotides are TGTGCCAGCCGATTCGGGACAGGGAACACTGAAGCTTTCTTT. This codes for CASRFGTGNTEAFF.

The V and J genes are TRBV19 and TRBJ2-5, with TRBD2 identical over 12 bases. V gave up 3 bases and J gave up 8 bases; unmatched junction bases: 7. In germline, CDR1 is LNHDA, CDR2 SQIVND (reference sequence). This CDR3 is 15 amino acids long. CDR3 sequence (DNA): TGTGCCAGTAGTATTGCCCCTAGCGGGGGGGGAACCCAGTACTTC. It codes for CASSIAPSGGGTQYF.

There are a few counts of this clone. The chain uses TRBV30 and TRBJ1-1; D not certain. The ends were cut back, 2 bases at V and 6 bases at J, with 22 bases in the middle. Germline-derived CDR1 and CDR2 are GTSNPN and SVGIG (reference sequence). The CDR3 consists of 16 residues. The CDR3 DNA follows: TGTGCCTGGAGTAAGGGAGGGTGGATGGCACTGGCTGAAGCTTTCTTT. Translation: CAWSKGGWMALAEAFF.

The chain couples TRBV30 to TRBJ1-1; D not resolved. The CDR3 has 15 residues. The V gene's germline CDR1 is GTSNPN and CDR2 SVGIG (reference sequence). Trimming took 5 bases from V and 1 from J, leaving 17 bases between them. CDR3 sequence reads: CAWARLGFANTEAFF. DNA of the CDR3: TGTGCCTGGGCCAGGTTGGGCTTTGCGAACACTGAAGCTTTCTTT.

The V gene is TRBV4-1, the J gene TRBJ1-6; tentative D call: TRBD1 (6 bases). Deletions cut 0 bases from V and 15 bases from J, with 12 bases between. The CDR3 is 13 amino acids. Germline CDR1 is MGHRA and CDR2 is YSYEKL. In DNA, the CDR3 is TGCGCCAGCAGCCAAGATGGGGGCCCAGTCCTCCACTTT. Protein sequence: CASSQDGGPVLHF.

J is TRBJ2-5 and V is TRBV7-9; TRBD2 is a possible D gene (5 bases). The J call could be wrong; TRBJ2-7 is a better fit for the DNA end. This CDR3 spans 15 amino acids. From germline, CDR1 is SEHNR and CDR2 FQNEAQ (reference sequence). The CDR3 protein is CASSLGARLGIEQYF. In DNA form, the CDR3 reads TGTGCCAGCAGCTTAGGGGCTAGGCTCGGGATCGAGCAGTACTTC.

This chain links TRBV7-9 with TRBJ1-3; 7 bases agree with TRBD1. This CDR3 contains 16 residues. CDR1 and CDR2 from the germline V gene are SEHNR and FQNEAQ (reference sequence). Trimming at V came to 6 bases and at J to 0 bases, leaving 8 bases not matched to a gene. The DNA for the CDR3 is TGTGCCAGCAGATCACGACAGGGCCCCTCTGGAAACACCATATATTTT. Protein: CASRSRQGPSGNTIYF.

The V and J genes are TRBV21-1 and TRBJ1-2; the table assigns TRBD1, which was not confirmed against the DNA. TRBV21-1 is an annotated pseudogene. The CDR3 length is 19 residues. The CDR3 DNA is TGTGCCAGCAGCACACCGGGGCCTCCGACAGGTTGGGGAACGAACGGCTACACCTTC. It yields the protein CASSTPGPPTGWGTNGYTF.